The next 14 T cell receptor beta chains were all read from a single sample in a study of cytomegalovirus exposure and HLA in healthy donors. Assay used: immunoSEQ multiplex PCR; TCRdb lists only in-frame clones, some missing. The sample holds about 350,000 clones, roughly 87% seen once. Sequencing was performed on PBMCs. These receptors were taken from a woman aged 25 to 39 in good health and CMV-seropositive.

The chain is built from TRBV27 and TRBJ1-5; the match to TRBD1 covers 8 bases. This CDR3 has 17 residues. V lost 1 base to trimming and J lost 4 bases; unmatched junction nucleotides: 9. Germline lookup yields CDR1 MNHEY and CDR2 SMNVEV (reference sequence). The DNA of the CDR3 is TGTGCCAGCAGTTTATTCCCCGGGACAGGCCTGAATCAGCCCCAGCATTTT. Its translation is CASSLFPGTGLNQPQHF.

The genes are TRBV6-4 and TRBJ2-2, with 7 bases identical to TRBD1. The germline V gene has CDR1 MRHNA and CDR2 SNTAGT. V lost 0 bases, J lost 3 bases, and 4 bases stayed unmatched. The CDR3 is 16 amino acids. CDR3 region: CASSDSRQGDTGELFF. In DNA, the CDR3 is TGTGCCAGCAGTGACTCGAGGCAGGGGGACACCGGGGAGCTGTTTTTT.

This chain joins TRBV28 and TRBJ2-7; TRBD1 matches 9 bases. CDR1 MDHEN and CDR2 SYDVKM come from the germline V gene. The CDR3 runs 16 residues. V lost 3 bases to trimming and J lost 0 bases; unmatched junction nucleotides: 6. This CDR3 is CASSFIGQGISYEQYF. The CDR3 DNA is TGTGCCAGCAGTTTTATCGGACAGGGGATCTCCTACGAGCAGTACTTC.

The V call is TRBV29-1, the J call TRBJ1-1; a weak D match, TRBD1 (5 bases). The CDR3 runs to 13 residues. Trimming left V 7 bases short and J 3 bases short, with 15 bases between. Germline V gene data show CDR1 as SQVTM and CDR2 as ANQGSEA. CDR3 sequence (DNA): TGCAGCGAGACGACAGACGCTCACACTGAAGCTTTCTTT. It translates to CSETTDAHTEAFF.

V usage is TRBV6-1 and J usage is TRBJ2-7; D not certain. V was pared by 0 bases and J by 0 bases, with 9 bases between. Germline loops: CDR1 MNHNS, CDR2 SASEGT. The CDR3 spans 15 residues. CDR3 residues: CASSEAWRSSYEQYF. DNA for the CDR3: TGTGCCAGCAGTGAAGCCTGGCGGAGCTCCTACGAGCAGTACTTC.

The CDR3: CASSPDLPTQTGELFF. In nucleotides, the CDR3 is TGCGCCAGCAGCCCGGACCTCCCCACCCAAACCGGGGAGCTGTTTTTT. V and J are TRBV5-1 and TRBJ2-2, with D unresolved. Between the trimmed V and J ends, which lost 4 bases and 5 bases, there was a span of 18 bases. In germline, CDR1 is SGHRS, CDR2 YFSETQ. The CDR3 totals 16 residues.

As to this clone: The germline gene is not matched at one end of the junction; a read error may be the cause. The CDR3 reads CLVSGYTF. The CDR3 DNA reads as TGTTTAGTAAGTGGCTACACCTTC. The chain couples TRBV20-1 to TRBJ1-2; D is undetermined. The germline V gene has CDR1 DFQATT and CDR2 SNEGSKA (reference sequence). The CDR3 covers 8 residues.

This clone was detected only a few times. The chain has TRBV28 and TRBJ1-5, with 10 positions matching TRBD1. The CDR3 spans 13 residues. Germline trimming cut 6 bases from V and 6 bases from J; bases unmatched to any gene: 2. The germline gives CDR1 MDHEN, CDR2 SYDVKM. The CDR3 region is CASRTGGGQPQHF. In DNA form, the CDR3 reads TGTGCCAGCAGGACAGGGGGCGGTCAGCCCCAGCATTTT.

This clone was observed a handful of times. The CDR3 sequence: CASSAGTGQETQYF. The CDR3 DNA reads TGTGCCAGCAGCGCCGGGACAGGCCAAGAGACCCAGTACTTC. This chain links TRBV11-3 with TRBJ2-5; 8 nucleotides match TRBD1. From germline, CDR1 is SGHNT and CDR2 YENEEA. J gave up 1 base and V 5 bases, and 3 bases lay outside the gene matches. CDR3 size: 14 residues.

This chain joins TRBV7-2 and TRBJ2-7, with 10 bases aligning to TRBD2. Germline V lookup: CDR1 SGHTA, CDR2 FQGNSA. CDR3 size: 15 residues. V dropped 0 bases and J dropped 10; count of bases not matched to a gene: 9. The CDR3 DNA follows: TGTGCCAGCAGCTTAGCGCTCCCTAGCGGGGGAACCCAGTACTTC. Encoded protein: CASSLALPSGGTQYF.

The J gene is TRBJ2-3, the V gene TRBV7-2; a weak D match, TRBD1 (5 bases). The CDR3 consists of 12 residues. The V end lost 0 bases, the J end lost 11 bases, and 9 bases lay between the germline ends. The germline V gene has CDR1 SGHTA and CDR2 FQGNSA. CDR3 in amino acids: CASSLAVQGQYF. The CDR3, as DNA: TGTGCCAGCAGCTTAGCCGTTCAGGGGCAGTATTTT.

V and J are TRBV14 and TRBJ2-7; no reliable D call. Germline V gene data show CDR1 as SGHDN and CDR2 as FVKESK. This CDR3 has 15 residues. Trimming took 1 base from V and 4 from J, leaving 14 bases between them. CDR3 region: CASSQGTPNFYEQYF. CDR3 sequence (DNA): TGTGCCAGCAGCCAAGGCACCCCAAATTTTTACGAGCAGTACTTC.

CDR3 loop: CASSQDWGVRGYTF. The DNA for the CDR3 is TGTGCCAGCAGCCAAGATTGGGGGGTACGAGGCTACACCTTC. This chain uses TRBV4-2 with TRBJ1-2, with D possibly TRBD1 on 5 matching bases. Trimming left V 0 bases short and J 8 bases short, with 13 bases between. This CDR3 spans 14 amino acids. Per the germline V gene, CDR1 is LGHNA and CDR2 is YNFKEQ.

The V and J genes are TRBV27 and TRBJ1-6; D is undetermined. The germline V gene encodes CDR1 MNHEY and CDR2 SMNVEV (reference sequence). The ends were cut back, 6 bases at V and 7 bases at J, with 13 bases in the middle. The CDR3 sequence is 14 residues long. The CDR3 sequence is CASSPSGSNSPLHF. CDR3 nucleotide sequence: TGTGCCAGCAGCCCCTCCGGGTCGAATTCACCCCTCCACTTT.